This passage covers 11 T cell receptor beta chains from one sample sequenced in a study of cytomegalovirus exposure and HLA in healthy donors. PCR amplification relied on 60 Vbeta primers (plus 13 Jbeta primers). Some clones are missing from TCRdb's copy, which holds only in-frame ones; the method was immunoSEQ multiplex PCR. Of 45,000 to 70,000 clones in the sample, about 82% are singletons; the top ten hold 1.5% to 2%. Input material: PBMCs. Receptors were obtained from a man aged 25 to 40 in good health and CMV-seronegative.

This clone came up once. The rearrangement uses TRBV4-1 and TRBJ1-3; D remains unclear. The CDR3 is 15 residues long. CDR1 MGHRA and CDR2 YSYEKL come from the germline V gene. Trimming shortened V by 1 base and J by 4 bases, and 11 bases separated the two germline ends. In nucleotides, the CDR3 is TGCGCCAGCAGCCAAGTAACGAGCCCCGGAAACACCATATATTTT. It codes for CASSQVTSPGNTIYF.

The V and J genes are TRBV14 and TRBJ1-1, with 7 bases matching TRBD1. V shed 4 bases, J shed 11 bases, and the junction held 13 bases outside the gene matches. This CDR3 is 14 amino acids long. Germline loops: CDR1 SGHDN, CDR2 FVKESK. CDR3 amino acids: CASSRANTGTEAFF. CDR3 nucleotides: TGTGCCAGCAGCCGGGCGAATACCGGGACAGAGGCTTTCTTT. The full variable domain, with the rest looked up from reference TRBV14 and TRBJ1-1, is EAGVTQFPSHSVIEKGQTVTLRCDPISGHDNLYWYRRVMGKEIKFLLHFVKESKQDESGMPNNRFLAERTGGTYSTLKVQPAELEDSGVYFCASSRANTGTEAFFGQGTRLTVV.

The rearrangement uses TRBV28 and TRBJ1-1; TRBD1 matches 9 bases. CDR1 is MDHEN and CDR2 is SYDVKM in the germline V gene. J gave up 0 bases and V 6 bases, and 8 bases lay outside the gene matches. This CDR3 has 16 residues. As DNA, the CDR3 is TGTGCCAGCAGGGAAGGGACAGGGTTATTGAACACTGAAGCTTTCTTT. This translates into CASREGTGLLNTEAFF.

The chain couples TRBV25-1 to TRBJ2-1; 8 bases are shared with TRBD1. CDR1 and CDR2 (germline): MGHDK, SYGVNS. The CDR3 is 16 amino acids. The V segment lost 5 bases and the J segment 6 bases; nucleotides outside the gene matches: 12. The CDR3 DNA reads TGTGCCAGCAGTTCATCCAGGGGGCGCGGAGGCAATGAGCAGTTCTTC. Its translation is CASSSSRGRGGNEQFF. The full variable domain, rest sourced from reference TRBV25-1 and TRBJ2-1, is EADIYQTPRYLVIGTGKKITLECSQTMGHDKMYWYQQDPGMELHLIHYSYGVNSTEKGDLSSESTVSRIRTEHFPLTLESARPSHTSQYLCASSSSRGRGGNEQFFGPGTRLTVL.

The rearrangement joins TRBV2 to TRBJ2-7; TRBD1 might be the D (5 bases). CDR3 size: 12 residues. V was cut by 3 bases and J by 5 bases, with 8 bases left in between. Germline values: CDR1 SNHLY, CDR2 FYNNEI. CDR3 sequence reads: CASSEGPDEQYF. As DNA, the CDR3 is TGTGCCAGCAGTGAGGGGCCGGACGAGCAGTACTTC.

This clone showed up just once. The chain recombines TRBV9 with TRBJ2-1; perhaps TRBD2 as D (6 bases). The V end was cut by 0 bases, the J end by 9 bases, with 7 bases between. Germline V gives CDR1 SGDLS, CDR2 YYNGEE. The CDR3 runs 12 residues. The CDR3: CASSVVGGEQFF. As DNA, the CDR3 is TGTGCCAGCAGCGTAGTGGGGGGTGAGCAGTTCTTC.

The chain uses TRBV6-5 and TRBJ1-1; possible D gene TRBD1, 5 bases. The CDR3 contains 16 residues. Germline loops: CDR1 MNHEY, CDR2 SVGAGI. V dropped 2 bases and J dropped 3 bases, with 16 bases sitting between them. CDR3 sequence: CASSYLGTRGDTEAFF. The CDR3 region has the DNA TGTGCCAGCAGTTACCTGGGAACCCGGGGGGACACTGAAGCTTTCTTT.

The chain recombines TRBV4-3 with TRBJ1-2; TRBD1 matches at 7 bases. The CDR3 is 15 amino acids. The J segment lost 5 bases and the V segment lost 4 bases, leaving 10 bases of the junction unmatched. Germline V gene sequence: CDR1 LGHNA, CDR2 YSLEER. CDR3 DNA sequence: TGCGCCAGCAGCCGCGACAGGGATGTAGGGTATGGCTACACCTTC. Residues: CASSRDRDVGYGYTF.

The chain combines TRBV5-5 with TRBJ2-7, with TRBD1 identical over 9 bases. The CDR3 sequence is 16 residues long. V was clipped by 0 bases and J by 2 bases; unmatched bases: 6. CDR1 SGHKS and CDR2 YYEKEE come from the germline V gene (reference sequence). The CDR3 DNA follows: TGTGCCAGCAGCTTGGCCCCCGGACAGGGGACCTACGAGCAGTACTTC. This translates into CASSLAPGQGTYEQYF.

V is TRBV6-1 and J is TRBJ2-7; maybe TRBD2 (5 bases). V was pared by 2 bases and J by 4 bases, with 6 bases between. Germline V CDR1 and CDR2: MNHNS, SASEGT. The CDR3 length is 12 residues. The CDR3 loop reads CASSEREYEQYF. The CDR3, as DNA: TGTGCCAGCAGTGAAAGGGAGTACGAGCAGTACTTC.

This chain connects TRBV14 to TRBJ1-4, with D perhaps TRBD1 (5 bases). Germline V gene sequence: CDR1 SGHDN, CDR2 FVKESK. The CDR3 length is 18 residues. V was cut by 6 bases and J by 0 bases, with 20 bases left in between. The DNA for the CDR3 is TGTGCCAGCAGTTTCCGGGCGCGAAGGGGTTCAACTAATGAAAAACTGTTTTTT. It encodes CASSFRARRGSTNEKLFF.